These 14 T cell receptor beta chains were sequenced from one sample in a study of regulatory T cells in long-lasting Graves disease. Time point meaning: newly diagnosed GD, antithyroid drugs for less than 3 months. Extracted RNA from PBMCs served as the source of the TCR library. CDR3-region Arm-PCR and iRepertoire HTBI primers produced the TCR beta libraries. TCRdb redid the calling of the multiplex PCR reads with MiXCR, one entry per CDR3 protein. The table records approximately 470,000 distinct CDR3 sequences, 15% to 20% of them present only once. The data were also submitted as part of a second study, on T cells in Graves' hyperthyroidism and ophthalmopathy.

Sequenced material: peripheral blood mononuclear cells (PBMCs), taken at new diagnosis, from a patient treated with antithyroid drugs. The origin of the receptors is a middle-aged man with Graves disease.

This clonotype was seen many times. This chain links TRBV2 with TRBJ2-1; TRBD2 might be the D (5 bases). CDR3 length: 15 amino acids. The germline V gene has CDR1 SNHLY and CDR2 FYNNEI. The V end was cut by 5 bases, the J end by 4 bases, with 15 bases between. The CDR3 is CASSYGLGIYNEQFF. The CDR3 DNA follows: TGTGCCAGCAGTTACGGACTGGGGATATACAATGAGCAGTTCTTC.

This clonotype was detected many times. V gene TRBV12-3 or TRBV12-4 combines with J gene TRBJ2-5; TRBD1 agrees at 10 bases. The J segment lost 5 bases and the V segment lost 7 bases, leaving 10 bases of the junction unmatched. The CDR3 is 15 residues long. The CDR3 is CASKRLTGGEETQYF. CDR3 coding DNA: TGTGCCAGCAAACGATTGACAGGGGGCGAGGAGACCCAGTACTTC.

In its sample, this clonotype was seen many times. The CDR3 sequence is CAWSTANTEAFF. The CDR3 region has the DNA TGTGCCTGGAGCACGGCTAACACTGAAGCTTTCTTT. The chain carries TRBV30 and TRBJ1-1, with D hard to call. Germline CDR1 GTSNPN, CDR2 SVGIG (reference sequence). V lost 3 bases and J lost 2, with 7 bases in between. The CDR3 sequence is 12 residues long.

This clonotype came up many times. This chain links TRBV7-9 with TRBJ2-3; D is undetermined. The V end was cut by 3 bases, the J end by 3 bases, with 7 bases between. Germline values: CDR1 SEHNR, CDR2 FQNEAQ (reference sequence). The CDR3 totals 13 residues. CDR3 sequence (DNA): TGTGCCAGCAGCTTCACCGGGACAGATACGCAGTATTTT. Its translation: CASSFTGTDTQYF.

The rearrangement uses TRBV28 and TRBJ2-7; D might be TRBD2 (5 bases). This CDR3 spans 14 amino acids. The V end lost 5 bases, the J end lost 5 bases, and 16 bases lay between the germline ends. Germline V CDR1 and CDR2: MDHEN, SYDVKM. The DNA for the CDR3 is TGTGCCAGCAGTGGCGTACAGAGGGAGCACGAGCAGTACTTC. Protein product: CASSGVQREHEQYF. Filled out from reference TRBV28 and TRBJ2-7, the complete variable domain reads DVKVTQSSRYLVKRTGEKVFLECVQDMDHENMFWYRQDPGLGLRLIYFSYDVKMKEKGDIPEGYSVSREKKERFSLILESASTNQTSMYLCASSGVQREHEQYFGPGTRLTVT.

This clonotype has just a few counts. The CDR3 sequence is CASSLGGVGTEAFF. In DNA, the CDR3 is TGTGCCAGCAGCTTAGGGGGTGTGGGGACTGAAGCTTTCTTT. The chain employs TRBV7-3 and TRBJ1-1; tentatively, D is TRBD1 (5 bases). V lost 2 bases and J 5 bases, leaving 12 bases between the germline ends. The CDR3 extends over 14 amino acids. Germline CDR1 reads SGHTA; CDR2 reads FQGTGA.

This clonotype occurred many times. The chain couples TRBV3-1 to TRBJ1-1; D is unclear. Per germline, CDR1 LGHDT and CDR2 YNNKEL (reference sequence). The V and J ends lost 3 bases and 0 bases respectively, with 11 bases between them. The length of the CDR3 is 15 residues. The CDR3 coding sequence is TGTGCCAGCAGCCATCGGGGTATGTTGAACACTGAAGCTTTCTTT. This encodes CASSHRGMLNTEAFF.

The gene calls are TRBV20-1 and TRBJ2-1, with 14 bases aligning to TRBD2. The CDR3 is made up of 17 amino acids. Trimming removed 5 bases from V and 9 bases from J; junction bases left unmatched: 15. The germline V gene encodes CDR1 DFQATT and CDR2 SNEGSKA (reference sequence). The CDR3 loop reads CSAPPQGLAGVIGEQFF. As DNA, the CDR3 is TGCAGTGCTCCTCCCCAGGGACTAGCGGGAGTAATAGGTGAGCAGTTCTTC.

This chain uses TRBV2 with TRBJ2-7; D is uncertain. The germline V and J ends were trimmed by 3 bases and 4 bases, with 10 bases remaining between them. CDR3 length: 13 residues. Germline lookup yields CDR1 SNHLY and CDR2 FYNNEI. CDR3 residues: CASSDRPEYEQYF. The DNA of the CDR3 is TGTGCCAGCAGTGACCGCCCCGAATACGAGCAGTACTTC. The full variable domain, completed using reference TRBV2 and TRBJ2-7, is EPEVTQTPSHQVTQMGQEVILRCVPISNHLYFYWYRQILGQKVEFLVSFYNNEISEKSEIFDDQFSVERPDGSNFTLKIRSTKLEDSAMYFCASSDRPEYEQYFGPGTRLTVT.

The chain recombines TRBV14 with TRBJ2-1, with TRBD1 matching over 10 bases. CDR3 size: 13 residues. CDR1 is SGHDN, CDR2 FVKESK, per germline. J lost 14 bases, V lost 5 bases, and 9 bases had no gene match. As DNA, the CDR3 is TGTGCCAGCAGCTTAGCTGGGACAGGGGTTAAGTTCTTC. Protein product: CASSLAGTGVKFF. The full variable domain, its missing parts supplied by reference TRBV14 and TRBJ2-1, is EAGVTQFPSHSVIEKGQTVTLRCDPISGHDNLYWYRRVMGKEIKFLLHFVKESKQDESGMPNNRFLAERTGGTYSTLKVQPAELEDSGVYFCASSLAGTGVKFFGPGTRLTVL.

This clonotype was seen at least ten times. The rearrangement joins TRBV6-2 or TRBV6-3 to TRBJ2-7; 7 nucleotides match TRBD1. With 2 bases clipped from V and 2 bases from J, the junction kept 6 bases outside the gene matches. Germline lookup yields CDR1 MNHEY and CDR2 SVGEGT. The CDR3 loop spans 15 amino acids. The CDR3 loop reads CASSYLGTAPYEQYF. The CDR3, as DNA: TGTGCCAGCAGTTACCTTGGGACAGCACCCTACGAGCAGTACTTC.

This clonotype was observed a handful of times. V gene TRBV9 combines with J gene TRBJ2-7; D may be TRBD1 (5 bases). V lost 0 bases and J 2 bases, leaving 9 bases between the germline ends. This CDR3 has 14 amino acids. Germline CDR1 SGDLS, CDR2 YYNGEE. The CDR3 DNA reads TGTGCCAGCAGCGTAGGGGGCACCGCCTACGAGCAGTACTTC. It encodes CASSVGGTAYEQYF.

The J gene is TRBJ1-3, the V gene TRBV19, with D tentatively TRBD1 (5 bases). Between the trimmed V and J ends, which lost 10 bases and 0 bases, there was a span of 10 bases. The CDR3 is 13 amino acids. Germline V gives CDR1 LNHDA, CDR2 SQIVND (reference sequence). CDR3 in amino acids: CATGQISGNTIYF. The DNA for the CDR3 is TGTGCCACAGGACAAATCTCTGGAAACACCATATATTTT. The whole variable domain, filled in from reference TRBV19 and TRBJ1-3, reads DGGITQSPKYLFRKEGQNVTLSCEQNLNHDAMYWYRQDPGQGLRLIYYSQIVNDFQKGDIAEGYSVSREKKESFPLTVTSAQKNPTAFYLCATGQISGNTIYFGEGSWLTVV.

This clonotype was seen many times. J is TRBJ2-2 and V is TRBV2; D gene unclear. The CDR3 contains 16 residues. Germline V gives CDR1 SNHLY, CDR2 FYNNEI. Deletions cut 3 bases from V and 0 bases from J, with 11 bases between. CDR3 bases: TGTGCCAGCAGTGATCGAGGCGGTGCGAACACCGGGGAGCTGTTTTTT. It encodes CASSDRGGANTGELFF.